The sequence of this TCR beta chain was determined in a study of graft-versus-host responses after intestinal transplantation. Whole-study context: After anti-thymocyte globulin induction, recipients took tacrolimus and steroids for three to four years. Broader study findings: Levels of circulating GvH clones at their peak were associated with early post-transplant HvG declines. The marrow of recipients harbored GvH clones, and ileum or blood showed some of them first.

A note on this clone: Its antigen is unknown.

The germline V gene encodes CDR1 LGHNT and CDR2 FRNRAP. The CDR3 has 16 amino acids. Trimming took 5 bases from V and 4 from J, leaving 18 bases between them. Assay: immunoSEQ multiplex PCR; the TCRdb copy retains only in-frame clones and omits some. The sample lists tens of thousands of clones, 75% to 90% occurring once. The sequence was collected from a human donor who received an intestinal transplant. This sequence joins TRBV12-5 and TRBJ1-5; D perhaps matches TRBD1 (6 bases). This specimen consisted of unstimulated CD4+ T cells sorted from spleen or lymph node cells, obtained before intestinal transplant. CDR3 nucleotide sequence: TGTGCTAGTGGTACGACGACCCGGGACACTAATCAGCCCCAGCATTTT. Amino acid sequence: CASGTTTRDTNQPQHF.